These 29 T cell receptor beta chains were all obtained from the same sample, sequenced in a study of post-analysis software for immune sequencing data. Built from TCR beta cDNA, the libraries had unique molecular identifiers in them. One entry per CDR3 protein, called by TCRdb with MiXCR from the PCR reads. The sample has 600,000 to 700,000 distinct CDR3 sequences, roughly three fifths seen once. Their recognized antigens are unknown. Whole-study findings and limits: TRBV5-6, TRBV5-1 and TRBV20-1 were among a handful of TRBV segments more frequent in patients than controls.

Specimen: blood. The source is a girl aged 2 to 9 with multiple sclerosis.

The CDR3 DNA reads TGTGCCAGCAGAATAATCGGGTACAATGAGCAGTTCTTC. Protein sequence: CASRIIGYNEQFF. J is TRBJ2-1 and V is TRBV27; D gene ambiguous. V lost 6 bases, J lost 4 bases, and 10 bases lay in between. CDR1 is MNHEY and CDR2 is SMNVEV in the germline V gene (reference sequence). This CDR3 has 13 residues.

This chain joins TRBV5-1 and TRBJ2-7; D unresolved. Trimming took 5 bases from V and 3 from J, leaving 12 bases between them. In germline, CDR1 is SGHRS, CDR2 YFSETQ. This CDR3 comprises 13 residues. The CDR3 DNA follows: TGCGCCAGCAGTCAGAAAGTCGGCTACGAGCAGTACTTC. Protein sequence: CASSQKVGYEQYF. The variable domain in full, completed from reference TRBV5-1 and TRBJ2-7, reads KAGVTQTPRYLIKTRGQQVTLSCSPISGHRSVSWYQQTPGQGLQFLFEYFSETQRNKGNFPGRFSGRQFSNSRSEMNVSTLELGDSALYLCASSQKVGYEQYFGPGTRLTVT.

This clonotype came up once. The genes are TRBV27 and TRBJ2-5; TRBD1 matches 8 bases. This CDR3 is 15 amino acids long. After removal of 9 bases from V and 5 bases from J, the junction contained 14 bases not matched to a gene. The V gene's germline CDR1 is MNHEY and CDR2 SMNVEV (reference sequence). The CDR3 region is CASSTGGSHLETQYF. CDR3 nucleotide sequence: TGTGCCAGTAGTACAGGGGGAAGCCACCTGGAGACCCAGTACTTC.

This chain uses TRBV5-1 with TRBJ1-2; possible D gene TRBD1, 6 bases. The CDR3 is 12 amino acids. V shed 0 bases and J shed 6 bases, with 6 bases lying between them. Germline V CDR1 and CDR2: SGHRS, YFSETQ. The CDR3 nucleotides read TGCGCCAGCAGCTTGGACAGGGATGGCTACACCTTC. It specifies CASSLDRDGYTF.

The chain uses TRBV7-9 and TRBJ1-1; D is undetermined. V lost 6 bases and J 4 bases, leaving 6 bases between the germline ends. The CDR3 is 11 amino acids. The germline V gene encodes CDR1 SEHNR and CDR2 FQNEAQ (reference sequence). The CDR3 bases are TGTGCCAGCAGGTCGGGCACTGAAGCTTTCTTT. This translates into CASRSGTEAFF.

This clonotype was counted a few times. Relative to the germline gene, one junction end is altered; a read error may explain this. V usage is TRBV7-9 and J usage is TRBJ2-1; 8 bases align to TRBD1. CDR1 and CDR2 from the germline V gene are SEHNR and FQNEAQ (reference sequence). The CDR3 sequence is 16 residues long. DNA for the CDR3: TGCGCCAGCAGCTTTACTGTCGGGACAGGCTACAATGAGCAGTTCTTC. This codes for CASSFTVGTGYNEQFF.

The chain has TRBV9 and TRBJ2-7, with TRBD2 identical over 13 bases. The V gene end was trimmed by 4 bases and the J gene end by 6 bases; junction bases not matched to a gene: 7. Germline CDR1 reads SGDLS; CDR2 reads YYNGEE. This CDR3 contains 15 residues. The CDR3 sequence: CASSPRGTSGIEQYF. CDR3 nucleotides: TGTGCCAGCAGCCCCCGCGGGACTAGCGGGATCGAGCAGTACTTC.

A few counts support this clonotype. V is TRBV12-3 or TRBV12-4 and J is TRBJ2-1; 12 bases are a match to TRBD2. This CDR3 contains 14 residues. Germline trimming cut 6 bases from V and 7 bases from J; bases unmatched to any gene: 4. The CDR3 reads CASSKLAGGNEQFF. The CDR3 DNA follows: TGTGCCAGCAGCAAACTAGCGGGGGGTAATGAGCAGTTCTTC.

V and J are TRBV12-3 or TRBV12-4 and TRBJ2-3; D gene ambiguous. CDR3 length: 14 amino acids. V lost 7 bases and J lost 0, with 11 bases in between. In DNA, the CDR3 is TGTGCCAGCACCCCCTTTAGGAGCACAGATACGCAGTATTTT. It encodes CASTPFRSTDTQYF.

This clonotype was counted between two and nine times. The gene calls are TRBV5-1 and TRBJ1-1; D is unresolved. Trimming left V 7 bases short and J 0 bases short, with 19 bases between. This CDR3 has 16 residues. Germline CDR1 SGHRS, CDR2 YFSETQ. The DNA for the CDR3 is TGCGCCAGCCGACGGCGGGGAGATTTAATGAACACTGAAGCTTTCTTT. Residues: CASRRRGDLMNTEAFF.

The chain carries TRBV20-1 and TRBJ1-5, with 8 bases identical to TRBD1. The CDR3 is 13 amino acids. Looked up from germline, CDR1 is DFQATT and CDR2 is SNEGSKA (reference sequence). Trimming cost V 5 bases and J 4 bases; bases outside gene matches: 4. CDR3 region: CSAGGQANQPQHF. The CDR3 DNA reads TGCAGTGCTGGGGGACAGGCTAATCAGCCCCAGCATTTT.

In this sample, this clonotype turned up once. The genes are TRBV20-1 and TRBJ1-4; TRBD1 matches at 10 bases. The CDR3 length is 13 residues. V shed 6 bases and J 10 bases; nucleotides not matched to a gene: 8. Germline assignment: CDR1 DFQATT and CDR2 SNEGSKA (reference sequence). CDR3 sequence reads: CSAERTGGGKLFF. CDR3 DNA: TGCAGTGCGGAGAGGACAGGGGGGGGAAAACTGTTTTTT.

As DNA, the CDR3 is TGTGCCAGCAGCTCTGGACGGAACCAAGAGACCCAGTACTTC. Its translation: CASSSGRNQETQYF. V gene TRBV28 combines with J gene TRBJ2-5; D remains unclear. This CDR3 is built from 14 residues. V was pared by 6 bases and J by 0 bases, with 11 bases between. Germline CDR1 is MDHEN and CDR2 is SYDVKM.

The rearrangement joins TRBV4-3 to TRBJ2-2; 8 nucleotides line up with TRBD1. V lost 1 base to trimming and J lost 4 bases; unmatched junction nucleotides: 2. CDR3 length: 15 amino acids. CDR1 LGHNA and CDR2 YSLEER come from the germline V gene. DNA of the CDR3: TGCGCCAGCAGCCAAGGGACAGGGAGCACCGGGGAGCTGTTTTTT. It specifies CASSQGTGSTGELFF.

This chain connects TRBV5-1 to TRBJ2-3; 10 bases agree with TRBD2. V shed 1 base, J shed 3 bases, and the junction held 8 bases outside the gene matches. The V gene's germline CDR1 is SGHRS and CDR2 YFSETQ. The CDR3 extends over 17 amino acids. CDR3 loop: CASSLRASGSSTDTQYF. CDR3 DNA: TGCGCCAGCAGCTTGAGGGCTAGCGGGAGTAGTACAGATACGCAGTATTTT.

This clonotype has just a few counts. The chain links TRBV27 to TRBJ2-3; D not resolved. V was pared by 7 bases and J by 2 bases, with 16 bases between. The CDR3 has 15 residues. CDR1 MNHEY and CDR2 SMNVEV come from the germline V gene (reference sequence). The CDR3 region has the DNA TGTGCCAGCAACCGTGTGGGGTGGTCCACAGATACGCAGTATTTT. Amino acids: CASNRVGWSTDTQYF.

The chain recombines TRBV10-3 with TRBJ2-2; 7 bases fit TRBD1. V trimming: 6 bases; J trimming: 6 bases; junction bases outside the gene matches: 4. CDR3 length equals 13 residues. CDR1 is ENHRY, CDR2 SYGVKD, per germline. CDR3 bases: TGTGCCATCAGGCAAGACAGGGCCGGGGAGCTGTTTTTT. It encodes CAIRQDRAGELFF.

This clonotype has just one count. This chain connects TRBV5-1 to TRBJ1-5; D not resolved. V was trimmed by 3 bases and J by 3 bases, leaving 13 bases between them. This CDR3 is 15 amino acids long. CDR1 is SGHRS, CDR2 YFSETQ, per germline. CDR3 DNA: TGCGCCAGCAGCTCCCGGAGGGCATTCAATCAGCCCCAGCATTTT. Its protein product is CASSSRRAFNQPQHF.

The genes are TRBV5-1 and TRBJ2-5; no firm D call. This CDR3 contains 13 residues. V lost 3 bases, J lost 5 bases, and 11 bases lay in between. The germline V gene has CDR1 SGHRS and CDR2 YFSETQ. CDR3 coding DNA: TGCGCCAGCAGCTCACTCTCGCGGGAGACCCAGTACTTC. This sequence encodes CASSSLSRETQYF. The full variable domain, its missing parts supplied by reference TRBV5-1 and TRBJ2-5, is KAGVTQTPRYLIKTRGQQVTLSCSPISGHRSVSWYQQTPGQGLQFLFEYFSETQRNKGNFPGRFSGRQFSNSRSEMNVSTLELGDSALYLCASSSLSRETQYFGPGTRLLVL.

In this sample, this clonotype turned up once. This chain joins TRBV3-1 and TRBJ2-1, with 13 bases identical to TRBD2. Germline assignment: CDR1 LGHDT and CDR2 YNNKEL (reference sequence). The CDR3 contains 19 residues. V gave up 4 bases and J gave up 1 base; unmatched junction bases: 10. CDR3: CASSPRGLAGERSYNEQFF. In nucleotides, the CDR3 is TGTGCCAGCAGCCCACGCGGACTAGCGGGGGAAAGGTCCTACAATGAGCAGTTCTTC.

V and J are TRBV27 and TRBJ2-5; the match to TRBD2 covers 10 bases. CDR1 and CDR2 from the germline V gene are MNHEY and SMNVEV (reference sequence). The V and J ends lost 10 bases and 11 bases, in that order; junction bases with no gene match: 22. The CDR3 has 16 residues. The CDR3 sequence: CATAAGGPMDGNEQYF. The CDR3 DNA follows: TGTGCCACCGCAGCGGGAGGGCCGATGGATGGGAATGAGCAGTACTTC.

The chain uses TRBV12-3 or TRBV12-4 and TRBJ1-1; D is ambiguous. V was pared by 2 bases and J by 7 bases, with 17 bases between. This CDR3 comprises 15 residues. CDR3 sequence (DNA): TGTGCCAGCAGTTTATTTGGAGGCCCAACGGGTGAAGCTTTCTTT. Translated: CASSLFGGPTGEAFF.

This clonotype was seen only a few times. The chain employs TRBV20-1 and TRBJ2-7; maybe TRBD2 (6 bases). Trimming removed 3 bases from V and 6 bases from J, with 15 bases in between. The CDR3 runs to 13 residues. Germline V CDR1 and CDR2: DFQATT, SNEGSKA (reference sequence). The CDR3 region has the DNA TGCAGTGCTAGTTTATCGGGAGTGGCCGAGCAGTACTTC. Encoded protein: CSASLSGVAEQYF.

The chain combines TRBV7-9 with TRBJ2-7; 7 positions match TRBD1. The CDR3 length is 13 residues. With V trimmed by 5 bases and J by 6 bases, 7 bases remained unmatched. CDR1 is SEHNR, CDR2 FQNEAQ, per germline (reference sequence). As DNA, the CDR3 is TGTGCCAGCAGCCCTAGGGACAGTCTCGAGCAGTACTTC. Translation: CASSPRDSLEQYF.

The chain carries TRBV12-3 or TRBV12-4 and TRBJ2-7; the D gene is possibly TRBD1 (5 bases). This CDR3 region has 14 residues. Deletions cut 0 bases from V and 3 bases from J, with 9 bases between. The CDR3 sequence is CASSLANQGYEQYF. CDR3 DNA: TGTGCCAGCAGTTTAGCCAACCAGGGCTACGAGCAGTACTTC.

This sequence joins TRBV7-2 and TRBJ2-1; D is perhaps TRBD2 (6 bases). Germline values: CDR1 SGHTA, CDR2 FQGNSA. The CDR3 sequence is 14 residues long. Trimming removed 5 bases from V and 6 bases from J, with 14 bases in between. For the CDR3, the DNA is TGTGCCAGCAGCACAGGAGCCGGGGGCAATGAGCAGTTCTTC. Translating it yields CASSTGAGGNEQFF.

This clonotype was detected once. The V gene is TRBV6-5, the J gene TRBJ1-5, with 7 bases that match TRBD1. This CDR3 is built from 16 residues. Trimming removed 4 bases from V and 0 bases from J; junction bases left unmatched: 6. Germline lookup yields CDR1 MNHEY and CDR2 SVGAGI. CDR3 region: CASSSRGSYSNQPQHF. CDR3 DNA sequence: TGTGCCAGCAGTTCCAGGGGGTCCTATAGCAATCAGCCCCAGCATTTT.

CDR3 sequence: CASSLVPGLAGRDEQFF. Written as DNA, the CDR3 is TGTGCCAGCAGCTTAGTCCCCGGGCTAGCGGGACGGGACGAGCAGTTCTTC. J is TRBJ2-1 and V is TRBV7-9, with 9 positions matching TRBD2. CDR1 is SEHNR and CDR2 is FQNEAQ in the germline V gene (reference sequence). The CDR3 totals 17 residues. V lost 1 base and J lost 10; bases outside the gene matches: 14.

The chain uses TRBV11-2 and TRBJ2-1; D possibly matches TRBD1 or TRBD2 (6 bases each). Between the trimmed V and J ends, which lost 7 bases and 1 base, there was a span of 11 bases. The germline gives CDR1 SGHAT, CDR2 FQNNGV. The CDR3 runs 14 residues. The CDR3 spells CASTRGPSYNEQFF. The DNA for the CDR3 is TGTGCCAGCACTCGGGGGCCTTCCTACAATGAGCAGTTCTTC.